The following is a TCR beta chain sequence with its context. These data are taken from a study of identical twins. V shed 6 bases, J shed 1 base, and the junction held 5 bases outside the gene matches. The germline V gene encodes CDR1 MNHEY and CDR2 SVGAGI. The CDR3 runs 15 residues. TCRdb reprocessed the 5' RACE reads via MiXCR and lists one record per CDR3 protein. The sample lists around 200,000 distinct CDR3 sequences, 9.4% occurring once. The chain is built from TRBV6-5 and TRBJ2-7, with 11 bases that match TRBD2. Sequenced input: memory (CD45RO+) T cells sorted from blood. This sequence was found in a woman younger than 35 in good health. Written as DNA, the CDR3 is TGTGCCAGCAGCTACCTAGCGGGAGGTTCCTACGAGCAGTACTTC. Encoded protein: CASSYLAGGSYEQYF.